These 25 T cell receptor beta chains came from one sample sequenced in a study of PD-1 blockade in classical Hodgkin lymphoma. Profiled with immunoSEQ multiplex PCR; TCRdb holds only in-frame clones, not every one. The sample consists of roughly 140,000 clones, just under 80% of them appearing once. Autologous stem cell transplantation was followed by relapse in every patient, and brentuximab vedotin exposure varied. The sequenced sample was peripheral blood mononuclear cells (PBMCs), obtained before the second cycle of nivolumab. These receptors were obtained from a human donor with classical Hodgkin lymphoma.

The chain carries TRBV27 and TRBJ1-5; no definite D call. The germline CDR1 and CDR2 sequences are MNHEY and SMNVEV (reference sequence). CDR3 length: 12 residues. The V and J ends lost 6 bases and 3 bases respectively, with 6 bases between them. CDR3 coding DNA: TGTGCCAGCAGACACGTCAATCAGCCCCAGCATTTT. As protein: CASRHVNQPQHF.

Only a few counts were recorded for this clone. The chain is built from TRBV11-1 and TRBJ2-3; D is unclear. CDR1 and CDR2 from the germline V gene are SGHAT and FQDESV (reference sequence). The V and J ends lost 6 bases and 1 base respectively, with 5 bases between them. The CDR3 runs to 12 residues. CDR3 in DNA: TGTGCCAGCAGGGTAGGCACAGATACGCAGTATTTT. Translation: CASRVGTDTQYF.

This clone was found a few times. At one end the junction does not follow the germline gene, possibly because of a read error. The chain has TRBV6-6 and TRBJ1-1, with 8 bases that match TRBD1. The CDR3 loop spans 14 amino acids. The germline gives CDR1 MNHNY, CDR2 SVGAGI (reference sequence). CDR3 region: CASSPSGAGGPRNF. The DNA for the CDR3 is TGTGCCAGCAGTCCTTCCGGGGCAGGGGGCCCGCGGAACTTT.

This clone was recorded many times. The chain joins TRBV21-1 to TRBJ2-3; the D call TRBD1 from the table was never checked on the DNA. TRBV21-1 represents a pseudogene. The CDR3 totals 14 residues. The DNA for the CDR3 is TGTGCCAGCAGCCAACAGGGTCCCACAGATACGCAGTATTTT. Translation: CASSQQGPTDTQYF.

The chain links TRBV5-1 to TRBJ2-7; D is undetermined. V lost 4 bases to trimming and J lost 3 bases, with 11 bases between them. This CDR3 comprises 13 residues. Germline CDR1 and CDR2: SGHRS and YFSETQ. The CDR3: CASSPTELYEQYF. Here the CDR3 DNA reads TGCGCCAGCAGCCCTACAGAACTCTACGAGCAGTACTTC.

The chain employs TRBV19 and TRBJ2-3; D may be TRBD1 or TRBD2 (7 bases each). This CDR3 is built from 15 residues. Germline V gene data show CDR1 as LNHDA and CDR2 as SQIVND (reference sequence). Trimming took 3 bases from V and 5 from J, leaving 15 bases between them. CDR3 loop: CASSMQGGPKDTQYF. The DNA of the CDR3 is TGTGCCAGTAGTATGCAGGGGGGGCCTAAAGATACGCAGTATTTT.

The chain has TRBV11-2 and TRBJ2-7; the D gene is possibly TRBD1 (6 bases). This CDR3 spans 15 amino acids. From germline, CDR1 is SGHAT and CDR2 FQNNGV. Trimming took 2 bases from V and 3 from J, leaving 14 bases between them. CDR3 sequence reads: CASSLMSAGDYEQYF. CDR3 sequence (DNA): TGTGCCAGCAGCTTAATGTCGGCAGGGGACTACGAGCAGTACTTC.

The gene calls are TRBV7-9 and TRBJ2-3; D not certain. Trimming removed 3 bases at V and 9 bases at J, with 7 bases between. Germline assignment: CDR1 SEHNR and CDR2 FQNEAQ (reference sequence). The CDR3 length is 11 residues. The CDR3 DNA is TGTGCCAGCAGCTTTGATGAGACGCAGTATTTT. It translates to CASSFDETQYF.

The rearrangement links TRBV5-8 to TRBJ2-7, with 9 bases identical to TRBD1. Unmatched junction bases numbered 10, after V lost 6 bases and J lost 9 bases. CDR3 size: 13 residues. From germline, CDR1 is SGHTS and CDR2 YDEGEE. The CDR3 is CASIQDRGGLQYF. CDR3 sequence (DNA): TGTGCCAGCATCCAGGACAGGGGAGGTTTGCAGTACTTC.

The chain joins TRBV7-2 to TRBJ2-1; TRBD2 is a possible D gene (6 bases). V dropped 5 bases and J dropped 3 bases, with 14 bases sitting between them. There are 15 residues in the CDR3. CDR1 and CDR2 from the germline V gene are SGHTA and FQGNSA. This CDR3 is CASSPPSVVYNEQFF. CDR3 bases: TGTGCCAGCAGCCCACCTAGCGTAGTCTACAATGAGCAGTTCTTC.

The rearrangement uses TRBV27 and TRBJ2-2, with TRBD2 matching over 9 bases. The ends lost 3 bases at V and 3 bases at J; junction bases unmatched: 8. The CDR3 is made up of 17 amino acids. Germline V CDR1 and CDR2: MNHEY, SMNVEV (reference sequence). CDR3 nucleotide sequence: TGTGCCAGCAGTTTTCTTGGACTAGCGAGTCACACCGGGGAGCTGTTTTTT. Encoded protein: CASSFLGLASHTGELFF.

The chain joins TRBV10-3 to TRBJ2-1; 12 nucleotides line up with TRBD1. The CDR3 has 15 residues. Unmatched junction bases numbered 13, after V lost 11 bases and J lost 8 bases. CDR1 and CDR2 (germline): ENHRY, SYGVKD. The CDR3: CAVRPGTGGTDEQFF. The CDR3 DNA is TGTGCCGTCCGGCCCGGGACAGGGGGCACGGATGAGCAGTTCTTC.

DNA of the CDR3: TGTGCCAGCAGTTTTCAAAACCTAGGGTTAGGAGAGACCCAGTACTTC. Its translation is CASSFQNLGLGETQYF. The chain employs TRBV27 and TRBJ2-5; D is ambiguous. CDR3 length: 16 residues. Germline CDR1 MNHEY, CDR2 SMNVEV (reference sequence). Trimming left V 3 bases short and J 4 bases short, with 18 bases between.

The sample holds a few counts of this clone. V is TRBV19 and J is TRBJ2-1; weak D call: TRBD1 (5 bases). V was trimmed by 7 bases and J by 6 bases, leaving 13 bases between them. The germline V gene encodes CDR1 LNHDA and CDR2 SQIVND (reference sequence). The CDR3 loop spans 13 amino acids. CDR3 sequence: CASIDRRINEQFF. The CDR3 region has the DNA TGTGCCAGTATTGACAGACGGATCAATGAGCAGTTCTTC.

This clone was observed once. The chain employs TRBV28 and TRBJ1-3; 12 nucleotides line up with TRBD1. CDR3 length equals 18 residues. V lost 4 bases, J lost 4 bases, and 11 bases stayed unmatched. Germline assignment: CDR1 MDHEN and CDR2 SYDVKM. CDR3 sequence: CASSWGQGAYLSGNTIYF. As DNA, the CDR3 is TGTGCCAGCAGTTGGGGACAGGGGGCTTATTTGTCCGGAAACACCATATATTTT.

This rearrangement joins TRBV25-1 to TRBJ2-5; D may be TRBD1 or TRBD2 (5 bases each). The CDR3 runs 13 residues. Germline assignment: CDR1 MGHDK and CDR2 SYGVNS. Trimming took off 4 bases at V and 1 base at J, with 7 bases between the two ends. CDR3 protein: CASSAGTQETQYF. In DNA form, the CDR3 reads TGTGCCAGCAGTGCCGGGACCCAAGAGACCCAGTACTTC.

The CDR3 region is CASSQGRGGTLGEQYF. CDR3 in DNA: TGTGCCAGCAGCCAAGGGAGGGGCGGGACCCTCGGCGAGCAGTACTTC. The V call is TRBV4-2, the J call TRBJ2-7, with D perhaps matching TRBD2 (6 bases). The germline V gene encodes CDR1 LGHNA and CDR2 YNFKEQ. There are 16 residues in the CDR3. The V and J ends lost 1 base and 6 bases respectively, with 19 bases between them.

The chain joins TRBV19 to TRBJ1-2, with 7 bases that match TRBD1. The length of the CDR3 is 14 residues. V was pared by 4 bases and J by 4 bases, with 6 bases of the junction left unmatched. The germline CDR1 and CDR2 sequences are LNHDA and SQIVND (reference sequence). The CDR3 loop reads CASSNRGQGYGYTF. CDR3 sequence (DNA): TGTGCCAGTAGTAACAGGGGACAAGGCTATGGCTACACCTTC.

The chain joins TRBV4-3 to TRBJ1-1, with a possible D match to TRBD1 (5 bases). The germline CDR1 and CDR2 sequences are LGHNA and YSLEER. The V and J ends lost 0 bases and 10 bases respectively, with 18 bases between them. The CDR3 totals 15 residues. In DNA, the CDR3 is TGCGCCAGCAGCCAAGAACTACAGAGGGGACGGGGAGCTTTCTTT. Protein sequence: CASSQELQRGRGAFF.

The chain employs TRBV4-2 and TRBJ2-7; 8 nucleotides match TRBD2. The CDR3 extends over 16 amino acids. The germline CDR1 and CDR2 sequences are LGHNA and YNFKEQ. After removal of 8 bases from V and 2 bases from J, the junction contained 14 bases not matched to a gene. The CDR3, as DNA: TGTGCCAGCGGGGGTCCCAGCGGGAGTCCCCCCTACGAGCAGTACTTC. It codes for CASGGPSGSPPYEQYF.

The DNA for the CDR3 is TGTGCCAGCAGCTTAGGGGCCAGGAACATTCAGTACTTC. Its translation: CASSLGARNIQYF. The chain recombines TRBV7-2 with TRBJ2-4; D gene ambiguous. Trimming cost V 1 base and J 7 bases, with 8 bases left between them. This CDR3 contains 13 residues. The germline V gene encodes CDR1 SGHTA and CDR2 FQGNSA.

The rearrangement joins TRBV4-3 to TRBJ2-3; possibly TRBD2 for D (7 bases). Germline V gene lookup returns CDR1 LGHNA and CDR2 YSLEER. V shed 4 bases and J shed 4 bases, with 21 bases lying between them. The CDR3 loop spans 17 amino acids. In DNA, the CDR3 is TGCGCCAGCAGCCTCTTAGGGGGGGGAGAGGTAGCAGATACGCAGTATTTT. Its translation: CASSLLGGGEVADTQYF.

This clone occurred many times. The chain is built from TRBV9 and TRBJ2-7, with 7 bases matching TRBD1. The CDR3 totals 14 residues. Germline CDR1 SGDLS, CDR2 YYNGEE. Germline trimming cut 4 bases from V and 10 bases from J; bases unmatched to any gene: 14. The CDR3 DNA reads TGTGCCAGCAGCCCCCAGCCGGCCGGGACAGCACAGTACTTC. This sequence encodes CASSPQPAGTAQYF.

The chain recombines TRBV7-9 with TRBJ2-2, with 12 nucleotides matching TRBD2. V shed 10 bases, J shed 6 bases, and the junction held 6 bases outside the gene matches. Germline V gives CDR1 SEHNR, CDR2 FQNEAQ (reference sequence). CDR3 length: 14 residues. The CDR3 protein is CANPGLAGPGELFF. CDR3 coding DNA: TGTGCCAACCCGGGACTAGCGGGCCCCGGGGAGCTGTTTTTT.

The rearrangement joins TRBV6-1 to TRBJ1-4; D is undetermined. From germline, CDR1 is MNHNS and CDR2 SASEGT. V lost 2 bases, J lost 3 bases, and 13 bases lay in between. The CDR3 loop spans 16 amino acids. CDR3 sequence reads: CASSERGSGANEKLFF. Here the CDR3 DNA reads TGTGCCAGCAGTGAAAGAGGGTCAGGCGCTAATGAAAAACTGTTTTTT.